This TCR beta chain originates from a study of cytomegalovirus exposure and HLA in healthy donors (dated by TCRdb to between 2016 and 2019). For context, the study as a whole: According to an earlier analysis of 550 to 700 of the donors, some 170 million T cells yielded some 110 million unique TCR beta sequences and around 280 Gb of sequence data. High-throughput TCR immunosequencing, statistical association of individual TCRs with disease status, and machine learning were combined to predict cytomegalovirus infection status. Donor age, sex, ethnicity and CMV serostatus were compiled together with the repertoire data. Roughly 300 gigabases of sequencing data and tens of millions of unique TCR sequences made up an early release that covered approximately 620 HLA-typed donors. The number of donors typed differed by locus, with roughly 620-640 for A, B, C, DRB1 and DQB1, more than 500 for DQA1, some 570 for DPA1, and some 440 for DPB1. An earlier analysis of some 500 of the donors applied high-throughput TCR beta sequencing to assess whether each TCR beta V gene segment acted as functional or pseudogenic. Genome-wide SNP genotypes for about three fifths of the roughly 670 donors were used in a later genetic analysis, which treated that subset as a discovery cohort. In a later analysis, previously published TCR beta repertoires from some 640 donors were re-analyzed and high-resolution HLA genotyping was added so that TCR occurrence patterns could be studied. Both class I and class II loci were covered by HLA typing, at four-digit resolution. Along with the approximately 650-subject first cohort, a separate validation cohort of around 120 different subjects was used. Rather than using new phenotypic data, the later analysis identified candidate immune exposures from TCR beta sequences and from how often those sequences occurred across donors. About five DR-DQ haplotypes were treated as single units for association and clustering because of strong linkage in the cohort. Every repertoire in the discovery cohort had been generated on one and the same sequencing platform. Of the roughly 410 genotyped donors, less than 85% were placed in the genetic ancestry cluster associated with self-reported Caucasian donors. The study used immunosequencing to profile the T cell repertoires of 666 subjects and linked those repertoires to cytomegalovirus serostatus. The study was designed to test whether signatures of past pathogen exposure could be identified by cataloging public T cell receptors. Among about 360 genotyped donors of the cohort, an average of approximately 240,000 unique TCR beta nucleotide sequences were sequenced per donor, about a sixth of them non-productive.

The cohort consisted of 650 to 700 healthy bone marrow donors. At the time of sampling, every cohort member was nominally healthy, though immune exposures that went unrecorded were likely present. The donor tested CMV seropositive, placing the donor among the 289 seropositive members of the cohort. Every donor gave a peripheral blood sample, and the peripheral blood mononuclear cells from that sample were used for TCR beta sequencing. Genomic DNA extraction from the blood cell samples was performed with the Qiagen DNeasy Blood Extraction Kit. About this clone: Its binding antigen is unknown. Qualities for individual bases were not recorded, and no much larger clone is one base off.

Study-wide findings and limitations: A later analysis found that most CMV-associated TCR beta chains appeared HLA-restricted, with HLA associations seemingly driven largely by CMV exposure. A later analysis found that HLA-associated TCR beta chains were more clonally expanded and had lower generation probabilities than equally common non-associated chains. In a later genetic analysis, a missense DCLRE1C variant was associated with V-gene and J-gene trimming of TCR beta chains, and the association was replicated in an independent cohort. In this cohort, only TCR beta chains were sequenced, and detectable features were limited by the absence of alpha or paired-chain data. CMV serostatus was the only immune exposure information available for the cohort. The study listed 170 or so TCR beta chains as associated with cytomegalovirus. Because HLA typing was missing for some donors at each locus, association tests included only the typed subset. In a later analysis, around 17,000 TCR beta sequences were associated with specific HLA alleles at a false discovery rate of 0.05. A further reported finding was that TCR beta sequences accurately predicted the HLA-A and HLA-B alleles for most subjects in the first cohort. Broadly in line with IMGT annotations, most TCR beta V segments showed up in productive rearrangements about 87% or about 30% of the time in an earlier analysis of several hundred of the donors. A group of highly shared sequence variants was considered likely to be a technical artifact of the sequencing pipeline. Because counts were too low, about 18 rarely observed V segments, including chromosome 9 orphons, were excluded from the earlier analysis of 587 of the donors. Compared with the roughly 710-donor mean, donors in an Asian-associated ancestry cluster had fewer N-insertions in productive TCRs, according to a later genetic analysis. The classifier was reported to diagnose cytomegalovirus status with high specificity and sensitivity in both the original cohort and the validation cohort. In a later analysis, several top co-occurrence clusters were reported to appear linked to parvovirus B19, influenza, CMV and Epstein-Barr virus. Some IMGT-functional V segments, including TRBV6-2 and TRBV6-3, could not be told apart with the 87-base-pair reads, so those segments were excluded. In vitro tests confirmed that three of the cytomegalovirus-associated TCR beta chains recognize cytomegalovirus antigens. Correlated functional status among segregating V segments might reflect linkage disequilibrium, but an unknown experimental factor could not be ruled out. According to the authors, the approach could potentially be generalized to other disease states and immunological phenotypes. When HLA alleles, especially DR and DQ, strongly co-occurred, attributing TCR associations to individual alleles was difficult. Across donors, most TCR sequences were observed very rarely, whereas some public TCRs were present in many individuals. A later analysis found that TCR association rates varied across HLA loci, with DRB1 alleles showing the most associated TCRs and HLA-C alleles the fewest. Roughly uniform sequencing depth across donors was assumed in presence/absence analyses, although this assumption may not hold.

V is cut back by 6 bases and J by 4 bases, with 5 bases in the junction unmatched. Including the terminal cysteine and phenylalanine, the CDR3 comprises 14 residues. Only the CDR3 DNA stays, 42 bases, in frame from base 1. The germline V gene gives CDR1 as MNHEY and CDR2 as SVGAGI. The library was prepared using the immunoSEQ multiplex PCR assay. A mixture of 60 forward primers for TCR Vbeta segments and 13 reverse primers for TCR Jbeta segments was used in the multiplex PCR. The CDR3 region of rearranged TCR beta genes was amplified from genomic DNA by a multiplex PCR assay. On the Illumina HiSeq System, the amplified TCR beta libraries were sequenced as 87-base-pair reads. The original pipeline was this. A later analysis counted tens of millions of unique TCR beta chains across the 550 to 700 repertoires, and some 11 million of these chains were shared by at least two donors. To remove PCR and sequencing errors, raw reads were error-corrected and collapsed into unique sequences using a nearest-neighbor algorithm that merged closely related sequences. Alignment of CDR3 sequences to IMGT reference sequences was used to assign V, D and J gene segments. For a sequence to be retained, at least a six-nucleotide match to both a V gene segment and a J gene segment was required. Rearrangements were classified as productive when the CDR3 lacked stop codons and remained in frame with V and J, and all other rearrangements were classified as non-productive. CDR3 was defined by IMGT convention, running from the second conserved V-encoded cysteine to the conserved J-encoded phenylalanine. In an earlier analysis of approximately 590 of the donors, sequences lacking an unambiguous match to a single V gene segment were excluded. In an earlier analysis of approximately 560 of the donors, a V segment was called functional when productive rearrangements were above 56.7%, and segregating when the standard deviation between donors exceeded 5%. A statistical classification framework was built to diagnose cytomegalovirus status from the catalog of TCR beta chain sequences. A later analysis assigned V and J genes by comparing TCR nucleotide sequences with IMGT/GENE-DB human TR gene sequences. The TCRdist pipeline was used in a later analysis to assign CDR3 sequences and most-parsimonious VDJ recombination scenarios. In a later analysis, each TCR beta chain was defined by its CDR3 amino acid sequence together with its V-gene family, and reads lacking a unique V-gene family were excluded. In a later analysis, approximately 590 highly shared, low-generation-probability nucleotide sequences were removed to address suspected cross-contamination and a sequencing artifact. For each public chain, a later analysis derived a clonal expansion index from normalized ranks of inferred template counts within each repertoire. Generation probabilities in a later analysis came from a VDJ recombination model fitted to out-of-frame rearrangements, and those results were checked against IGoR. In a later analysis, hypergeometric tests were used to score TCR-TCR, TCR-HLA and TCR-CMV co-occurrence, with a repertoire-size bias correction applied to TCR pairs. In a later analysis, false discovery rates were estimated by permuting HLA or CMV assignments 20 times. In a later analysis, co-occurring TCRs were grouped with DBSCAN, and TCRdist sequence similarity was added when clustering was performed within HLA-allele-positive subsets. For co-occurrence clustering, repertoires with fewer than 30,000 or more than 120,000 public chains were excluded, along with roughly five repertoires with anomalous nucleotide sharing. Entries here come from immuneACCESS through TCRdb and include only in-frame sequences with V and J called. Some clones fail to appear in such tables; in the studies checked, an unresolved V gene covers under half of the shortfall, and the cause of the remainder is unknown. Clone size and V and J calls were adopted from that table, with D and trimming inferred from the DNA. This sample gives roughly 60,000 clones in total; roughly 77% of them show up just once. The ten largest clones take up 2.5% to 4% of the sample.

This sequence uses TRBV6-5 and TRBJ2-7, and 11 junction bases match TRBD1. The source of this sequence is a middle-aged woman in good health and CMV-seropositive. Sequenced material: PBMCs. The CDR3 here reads CASSLGDRGYEQYF. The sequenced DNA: TGTGCCAGCAGCTTAGGGGACAGGGGGTACGAGCAGTACTTC.